This TCR beta chain appears in the sequencing data of a study of vaccination effects on CD4 cells after COVID-19. With regard to this clone: Antigen: not known.

The ViraFEST assay expanded antigen-specific CD4+ T cells with viral peptide pools before sequencing. With nine to eleven days of culture completed, CD4+ T cells were isolated. Each participant received a vaccine that was either BNT162b2 or mRNA-1273, given as two doses. Days 3 and 7 were when half the medium was replaced with IL-2 medium. Method: immunoSEQ multiplex PCR; TCRdb's copy keeps in-frame clones and lacks some. The profile shows 15,000 to 20,000 clones, about 75% of them singletons. The receptor was derived from a human donor who received a COVID-19 vaccine. The sequencing used CD4+ T cells from PBMCs cultured with HCoV-NL63 spike peptides, collected after COVID-19 vaccination.

The CDR3 loop is CASSLNTGATEAFF. The CDR3, as DNA: TGTGCCAGCAGCTTAAACACAGGCGCAACTGAAGCTTTCTTT. The chain has TRBV11-2 and TRBJ1-1; D possibly corresponds to TRBD1 (5 bases). CDR1 is SGHAT, CDR2 FQNNGV, per germline. Trimming pared 2 bases from V and 5 bases from J, leaving 12 bases between. The CDR3 is 14 residues long. Variable domain in full (rest from reference TRBV11-2 and TRBJ1-1): EAGVAQSPRYKIIEKRQSVAFWCNPISGHATLYWYQQILGQGPKLLIQFQNNGVVDDSQLPKDRFSAERLKGVDSTLKIQPAKLEDSAVYLCASSLNTGATEAFFGQGTRLTVV.